This is a list of T cell receptor beta chains from one sample in a study of CD8+CD57+ T cells in acquired aplastic anemia. TCRdb processed the reads anew with MiXCR; each CDR3 protein has one entry. This sample yields fewer than 85,000 distinct CDR3 sequences, of which roughly three quarters are seen a single time; 65% to 85% belongs to the top ten. The specimen was sorted CD4+, CD8+, or CD8+CD57+ T cells (not recorded which) from PBMCs. These receptors were collected from a human donor with aplastic anemia. Both conserved end residues are part of each CDR3. D genes are given only for firm matches. Size values are once, few and many counts, or a class for expanded clones, and some rows have none.

>TRBJ2-5|TRBV25-1|-|-
CASSERGKGSQETQYF
TGTGCCAGCAGTGAACGAGGTAAAGGGAGCCAAGAGACCCAGTACTTC
>TRBJ2-2|TRBV11-2|-|-
CASSFRVQGSTGELFF
TGTGCCAGCAGCTTTCGAGTCCAGGGTAGCACCGGGGAGCTGTTTTTT
>TRBJ2-1|TRBV6-2/TRBV6-3|many|TRBD2
CASSPAGDYNEQFF
TGTGCCAGCAGCCCAGCGGGAGACTACAATGAGCAGTTCTTC
>TRBJ2-1|TRBV10-2|-|-
CASREASAGKYNEQFF
TGCGCCAGCAGGGAGGCATCTGCGGGGAAATACAATGAGCAGTTCTTC
>TRBJ2-7|TRBV15|-|TRBD2
CATSRFLSGRASYEQYF
TGTGCCACCAGCAGGTTCCTCAGCGGGAGGGCCTCTTACGAGCAGTACTTC
>TRBJ2-5|TRBV19|-|-
CASSISGTQETQYF
TGTGCCAGTAGTATCTCGGGGACACAAGAGACCCAGTACTTC
>TRBJ1-1|TRBV29-1|-|-
CSGSRRNEAFF
TGCAGCGGTAGCCGCCGAAACGAAGCTTTCTTT
>TRBJ1-4|TRBV10-2|once|TRBD1
CASSESGQGGRLFF
TGCGCCAGCAGTGAGTCAGGACAGGGGGGTCGACTGTTTTTT
>TRBJ1-2|TRBV2|-|-
CASSDGADYGYTF
TGTGCCAGCAGTGACGGGGCAGACTATGGCTACACCTTC
>TRBJ2-7|TRBV11-2|-|TRBD2
CASSFGSGTSGRSFEQYF
TGCGCCAGCAGCTTTGGGTCCGGGACTAGCGGGAGGTCGTTCGAGCAGTACTTC
>TRBJ1-1|TRBV29-1|-|-
CSVEGRVNTEAFF
TGCAGCGTTGAGGGGAGGGTGAACACTGAAGCTTTCTTT
>TRBJ2-7|TRBV5-1|-|-
CASSLSVSSYEQYF
TGCGCCAGCAGCTTGTCGGTAAGCTCCTACGAGCAGTACTTC
>TRBJ2-5|TRBV5-8|-|-
CASSWTGRGETQYF
TGCGCCAGCAGTTGGACCGGCCGGGGAGAGACCCAGTACTTC
>TRBJ2-5|TRBV20-1|-|TRBD1
CSASRQGGVYQETQYF
TGCAGTGCTAGCCGACAGGGGGGGGTGTACCAAGAGACCCAGTACTTC
>TRBJ1-4|TRBV7-8|-|-
CASSGRVSGEKTVF
TGTGCCAGTTCAGGAAGGGTCTCGGGGGAAAAGACTGTTTTT
>TRBJ2-1|TRBV29-1|-|-
CSVESGGEQFF
TGCAGCGTTGAATCTGGGGGCGAGCAGTTCTTC
>TRBJ2-3|TRBV5-5|few|-
CASSFFWTSTDTQYF
TGTGCCAGCAGCTTTTTTTGGACTAGCACAGATACGCAGTATTTT
>TRBJ2-3|TRBV7-3|-|-
CASSLGSPRGTDTQYF
TGTGCCAGCAGCTTAGGCTCCCCTCGGGGGACAGATACGCAGTATTTT
>TRBJ2-7|TRBV2|-|-
CASTLLVEQYF
TGTGCCAGCACCCTGCTTGTCGAGCAGTACTTC
>TRBJ2-7|TRBV7-9|few|-
CASSQDSGYEQYF
TGCGCCAGCAGCCAAGATAGCGGCTACGAGCAGTACTTC
>TRBJ2-2|TRBV7-3|-|-
CASKELQGGELFF
TGTGCCAGCAAGGAACTCCAAGGCGGGGAGCTGTTTTTT
>TRBJ2-1|TRBV3-1|many|-
CASSEGPVLNEQFF
TGTGCCAGCAGCGAAGGGCCGGTTCTCAATGAGCAGTTCTTC
>TRBJ2-3|TRBV10-3|-|-
CAINPGRTTDTQYF
TGTGCCATCAATCCGGGACGGACCACAGATACGCAGTATTTT